This section outlines one T cell receptor beta chain sequence together with its context. What this receptor recognizes is not known. Qualities for individual bases were not recorded, and no much larger clone is one base off. These data belong to a study of cytotoxic CD8 clonotypes in ibrutinib-treated CLL (dated by TCRdb to the early 2020s). The study in broad terms: The cohort included around 16 treatment-naive and 11 to 12 relapsed/refractory patients; about 18 were IGHV unmutated. Partial responses were observed in roughly 24 patients and complete responses in 2; after a median follow-up of around 68 months, remission was maintained in 15 or so patients and progression was observed in about twelve. Samples at response were collected after a median of about 12 months of treatment, with a range of about 6 to 40 months. On average, each sample had approximately 250,000 productive templates and approximately 89,000 productive rearrangements. Of the 90 or so participants in the trial, roughly 25 had longitudinal samples available. Cryopreserved peripheral blood mononuclear cells were collected at three points: before therapy, at response, and at either sustained remission or disease progression. Every sample from remission and from progressive disease was obtained while the patients were still on ibrutinib. What the research found in general, with its limitations: Public clonotypes were rare and either shrank or stayed stable during treatment, and the rise in clonality at ibrutinib response reflected expansion of private clonotypes. Clonality rose at ibrutinib response, remained stable during sustained remission, and dropped back toward baseline at progression. Lymph node repertoires were not examined, and the timing of sampling was not matched between patients in sustained remission and those whose disease progressed. Baseline clonality was found to be higher than that of age-matched healthy donors and was strongly correlated with circulating CD8+ T-cell counts.

The V end loses 2 bases and the J end loses 1 base, and a stretch of 9 bases separates them. Sequences SGHRS (CDR1) and YFSETQ (CDR2) are obtained from the germline V gene. The CDR3, cysteine through phenylalanine, is 14 amino acids long. Kept here is only the CDR3 DNA, which spans 42 bases and is read in frame from base 1. Each clonotype received, on average, 10x coverage in deep resolution sequencing performed on a MiSeq, where the target depth lay between 1 in 1 million and 1 in 200,000 T cells. The immunoSEQ hsTCRB Kit was used to generate TCR beta libraries. The paper's processing steps were these. ImmunoSEQ Data Assistant and ImmunoSEQ Analyzer were used for data analysis, and V, D and J genes were assigned according to IMGT definitions. Clonality, which ranges from 0 to 1, was calculated by subtracting the normalized Shannon entropy of productive rearrangement frequencies from one. Only overrepresented clonotypes making up at least 0.05% of the repertoire of each patient were included in the public clonotype analysis. Some 13 repertoires from age-matched healthy donors, obtained from immuneACCESS, served as clonality controls. Here the immuneACCESS table is served through TCRdb, limited to in-frame sequences with V and J called. Missing clones are a known gap in these copies; in checked studies unresolved V genes cover under half, and the rest lacks a known reason. V and J calls and clone size are given by that table; D and trimming were obtained from the DNA. Across this sample there are roughly 250,000 clones, with about three quarters seen only once. The ten largest clonotypes hold just over 15% of the sample.

Sample time point, as interpreted from the label and publication: around 25 months on ibrutinib. For TCR beta library preparation, about 1.8 micrograms of genomic DNA were isolated from cryopreserved PBMCs. Longitudinal blood samples from CLL patients receiving ibrutinib monotherapy were subjected to high-throughput TCR beta sequencing. The patients took part in an open-label, single-center phase 2 trial of ibrutinib monotherapy. The TCR was taken from a human donor with chronic lymphocytic leukemia. Specimen: PBMCs, collected after 24 months of ibrutinib treatment. In this chain, TRBV5-1 is recombined with TRBJ2-5; TRBD2 is a possible D gene, resting on 6 matching bases. The CDR3 protein is CASSFSGGQETQYF. The bases read TGCGCCAGCAGCTTCTCCGGGGGCCAAGAGACCCAGTACTTC.